This TCR beta chain is drawn from a study of T-cell memory formation after mild COVID-19 (dated by TCRdb to the early 2020s). As for the study more broadly: TCR sequence clusters from the two donors were found to be largely donor specific. In a couple of donors, T-cell clones that expanded and contracted after mild COVID-19 were tracked by sequencing TCRalpha and TCRbeta repertoires over time. Two young, previously healthy adult volunteers made up the cohort, one male and one female.

A word on this clonotype: The antigen this receptor binds is unknown. Qualities for individual bases were not recorded, and no much larger clone is one base off.

Ficoll-Paque density gradient centrifugation was the method used to isolate PBMCs. The data were produced on an Illumina NovaSeq 6000. TCRalpha and TCRbeta cDNA libraries were constructed by 5'RACE with constant-segment primers, with sample barcodes and unique molecular identifiers being introduced. Trizol reagent was used to extract RNA from every sample. Libraries were amplified in two PCR steps, with a second sample barcode and Illumina TruSeq adapters added in the second step. Sequencing of the libraries was done on an Illumina NovaSeq, producing 2 x 150 bp paired-end reads. Turning to the authors' computational methods: The reads were demultiplexed and collapsed into UMI-guided consensus sequences using migec v1.2.7. Using mixcr v2.1.11, UMI consensuses were aligned to TRA and TRB V and J templates and then assembled into clonotypes. A clonotype was counted as expanded or contracted only if both edgeR and NoisET called the change significant, with noise models trained on biological replicates. edgeR calls used a false discovery rate-adjusted p below 0.01 and a log2 fold-change threshold of 1. PCA with hierarchical clustering of max-normalized trajectories of the 1000 most abundant clonotypes was used as exploratory dynamics analysis. Separately sequenced CD4+ and CD8+ repertoires were used to assign the CD4 or CD8 phenotype of responding clones. TCRdb reprocessed the public reads (quality trimming at Q25 with fastp, clone calling with MiXCR) and kept in-frame beta chains. Every distinct CDR3 protein forms one entry, paired with its most common genes and DNA. The V and J calls come from TCRdb's annotation, not from the publication. This sample holds about 340,000 distinct CDR3 sequences; 20% to 25% were observed only once. The biggest ten clones account for approximately 13% of the sample.

Overall results and qualifications from the work: SARS-CoV-2 specificity of the second-wave clones peaking on day 37 was not confirmed. Clones that contracted from day 15 to 85 showed balanced CD4/CD8 phenotypes, whereas a second wave of clones that expanded from day 15 to 37 leaned towards CD4+. Contracting CD4+ clones were found mainly in CM and EM memory subsets, while CD8+ clones were enriched in EMRA. Only a couple of mild cases were covered by the study, and larger cohorts that include severe cases with pre-infection samples were considered necessary. Some responding clones were detected in pre-infection memory, which suggested that pre-existing cross-reactive memory T cells had joined the SARS-CoV-2 response.

V lost 5 bases and J lost 1 base, and the count of bases not matched to a germline gene is 7. The germline V gene encodes CDR1 SGDLS and CDR2 YYNGEE. The CDR3, cysteine through phenylalanine, is 16 amino acids long. Only CDR3 DNA remains: 48 bases, in frame from the first base. The receptor's source is an adult woman who had mild COVID-19 (a few samples of this study predate the infection). The sample titles of this study are shuffled in the database, so cell type and time point are left out; the donor was told from shared clones. The sequenced sample was PBMCs or a T cell subset sorted from them (not recorded which). The chain was built from TRBV9 and TRBJ2-2; 8 bases in the junction line up with TRBD1. The CDR3 sequence is CASRPPGQGNTGELFF. The nucleotide sequence reads TGTGCCAGCAGACCTCCCGGACAGGGGAACACCGGGGAGCTGTTTTTT.